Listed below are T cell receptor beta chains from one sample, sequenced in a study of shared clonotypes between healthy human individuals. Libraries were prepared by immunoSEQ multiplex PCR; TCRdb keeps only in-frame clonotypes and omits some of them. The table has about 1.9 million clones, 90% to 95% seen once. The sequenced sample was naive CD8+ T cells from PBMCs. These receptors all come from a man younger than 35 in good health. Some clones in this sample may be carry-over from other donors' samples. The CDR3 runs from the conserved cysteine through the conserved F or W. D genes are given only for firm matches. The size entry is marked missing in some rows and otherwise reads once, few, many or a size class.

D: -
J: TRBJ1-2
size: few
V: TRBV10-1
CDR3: CASSPGKYYGYTF
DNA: TGCGCCAGCAGTCCTGGGAAATACTATGGCTACACCTTC

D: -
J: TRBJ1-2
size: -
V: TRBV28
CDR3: CASSSLDRDFGGYTF
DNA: TGTGCCAGCAGTTCACTCGACAGAGACTTCGGTGGCTACACCTTC

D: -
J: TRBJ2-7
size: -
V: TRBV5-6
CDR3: CASSLEGGTFDEQYF
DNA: TGTGCCAGCAGCTTGGAGGGCGGGACGTTCGACGAGCAGTACTTC

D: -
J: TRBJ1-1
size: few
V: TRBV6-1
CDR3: CASSDFRRGDVLAFF
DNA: TGTGCCAGCAGTGATTTCCGACGTGGGGATGTCTTGGCTTTCTTT

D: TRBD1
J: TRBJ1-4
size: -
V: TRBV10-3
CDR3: CAISMGTGDEKLFF
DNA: TGTGCCATCAGTATGGGGACAGGGGATGAAAAACTGTTTTTT

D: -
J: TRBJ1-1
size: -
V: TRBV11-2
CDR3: CASSLYHIRGTEAFF
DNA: TGTGCCAGCAGCTTATATCATATAAGGGGAACTGAAGCTTTCTTT

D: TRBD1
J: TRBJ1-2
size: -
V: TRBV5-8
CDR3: CASSHRTGGIYGYTF
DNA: TGTGCCAGCAGCCATAGGACAGGGGGCATCTATGGCTACACCTTC

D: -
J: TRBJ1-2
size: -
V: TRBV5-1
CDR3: CASSLASLAGYGYTF
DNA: TGCGCCAGCAGCTTGGCTTCTCTGGCAGGCTATGGCTACACCTTC

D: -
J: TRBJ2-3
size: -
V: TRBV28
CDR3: CASSPPLTDTQYF
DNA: TGTGCCAGCAGCCCTCCTTTGACAGATACGCAGTATTTT

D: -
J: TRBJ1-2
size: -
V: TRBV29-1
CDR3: CSVVITDPNYGYTF
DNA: TGCAGCGTTGTAATAACGGATCCTAACTATGGCTACACCTTC

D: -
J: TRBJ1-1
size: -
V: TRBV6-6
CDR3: CASSYSTSNTEAFF
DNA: TGTGCCAGCAGTTACTCGACTTCGAACACTGAAGCTTTCTTT

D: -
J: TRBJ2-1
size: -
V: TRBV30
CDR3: CAWKALPSYNEQFF
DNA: TGTGCCTGGAAGGCCCTCCCTTCCTACAATGAGCAGTTCTTC

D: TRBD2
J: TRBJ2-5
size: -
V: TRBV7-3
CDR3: CASSLGVAGEETQYF
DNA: TGTGCCAGCAGCTTAGGAGTAGCGGGAGAAGAGACCCAGTACTTC

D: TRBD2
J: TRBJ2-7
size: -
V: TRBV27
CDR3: CASARTSGWEQYF
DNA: TGTGCCAGCGCTCGGACTAGCGGGTGGGAGCAGTACTTC

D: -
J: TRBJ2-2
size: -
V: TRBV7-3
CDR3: CASSLTAGHRNTGELFF
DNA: TGTGCCAGCAGCCTCACGGCAGGCCACAGGAACACCGGGGAGCTGTTTTTT

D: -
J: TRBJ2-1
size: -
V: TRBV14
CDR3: CASSQDLAPPYNEQFF
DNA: TGTGCCAGCAGCCAAGATCTAGCGCCCCCCTACAATGAGCAGTTCTTC

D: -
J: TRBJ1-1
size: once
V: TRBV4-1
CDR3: CASSQLSAPRPDTEAFF
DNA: TGCGCCAGCAGCCAACTTTCGGCCCCCCGGCCCGACACTGAAGCTTTCTTT

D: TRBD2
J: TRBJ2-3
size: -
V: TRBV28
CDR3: CASRTLSGSIGGTDTQYF
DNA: TGTGCCAGCAGGACGCTGAGCGGGAGTATTGGAGGCACAGATACGCAGTATTTT

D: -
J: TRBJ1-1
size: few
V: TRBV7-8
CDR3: CASSSRVGALNTEAFF
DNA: TGTGCCAGCAGCTCGCGGGTAGGCGCTCTGAACACTGAAGCTTTCTTT

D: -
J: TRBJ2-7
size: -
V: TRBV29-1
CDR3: CSAWRGDRAYEQYF
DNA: TGCAGCGCCTGGCGCGGGGACAGAGCCTACGAGCAGTACTTC

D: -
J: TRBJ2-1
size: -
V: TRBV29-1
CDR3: CSVGRLLKSAGENEQFF
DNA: TGCAGCGTTGGGAGACTTCTAAAATCGGCGGGTGAGAATGAGCAGTTCTTC

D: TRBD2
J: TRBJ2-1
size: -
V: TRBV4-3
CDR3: CASSPGTSGYNEQFF
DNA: TGCGCCAGCAGCCCCGGGACTAGCGGCTACAATGAGCAGTTCTTC

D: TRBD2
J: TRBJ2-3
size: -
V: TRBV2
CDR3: CASSARLAGGRTDTQYF
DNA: TGTGCCAGCAGTGCCAGACTAGCGGGAGGGCGGACAGATACGCAGTATTTT

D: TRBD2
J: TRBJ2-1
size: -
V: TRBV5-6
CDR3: CASSLVAGAYNEQFF
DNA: TGTGCCAGCAGCTTGGTAGCGGGAGCCTACAATGAGCAGTTCTTC

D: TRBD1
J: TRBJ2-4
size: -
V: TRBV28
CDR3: CASSLWTGRTDIQYF
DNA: TGTGCCAGCAGTCTTTGGACAGGGAGGACGGACATTCAGTACTTC

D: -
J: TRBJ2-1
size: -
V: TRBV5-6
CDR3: CASSSRTYNEQFF
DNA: TGTGCCAGCAGCTCCCGGACGTACAATGAGCAGTTCTTC

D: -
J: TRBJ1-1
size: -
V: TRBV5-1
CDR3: CASSPWDSVNTEAFF
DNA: TGCGCCAGCAGCCCCTGGGACTCCGTGAACACTGAAGCTTTCTTT

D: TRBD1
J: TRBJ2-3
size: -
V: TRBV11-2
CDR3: CASSSPSRGPDADTQYF
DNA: TGTGCCAGCAGCAGCCCGTCCAGGGGGCCGGACGCAGATACGCAGTATTTT

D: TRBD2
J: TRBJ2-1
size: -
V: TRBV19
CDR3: CASVAGGYNEQFF
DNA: TGTGCCAGCGTAGCGGGAGGGTACAATGAGCAGTTCTTC